This T cell receptor beta chain was sequenced for a study of human T cells and chemical hapten exposure. Study as a whole: Per-sample TCR yield variability stemmed mainly from small pooled library volume differences.

Unfractionated whole blood was the source from which total RNA was extracted. As the library was built, unique molecular identifiers were attached to individual cDNA molecules. TCRdb analysed the reads with MiXCR anew, one entry per CDR3 protein. The data hold about 120,000 distinct CDR3 sequences, with over 7% observed a single time. This TCR was recovered from a human donor in good health. Some clones in this sample may be carry-over from other donors' samples. Sequenced material: whole blood.

In DNA form, the CDR3 reads TGTGCTAGTGGGCCAACGAACCTCGGGACCCAGTACTTC. It translates to CASGPTNLGTQYF. This rearrangement joins TRBV12-5 to TRBJ2-5; D unresolved. The V and J ends lost 6 bases and 7 bases respectively, with 15 bases between them. Germline loops: CDR1 LGHNT, CDR2 FRNRAP. The CDR3 runs 13 residues.